One sample yielded the 32 T cell receptor beta chains listed below, sequenced in a study of cytomegalovirus exposure and HLA in healthy donors (dated by TCRdb to 2016 to 2017). Library prep was done by the immunoSEQ multiplex PCR assay. The multiplex PCR relied on a mix of 60 forward primers for TCR Vbeta segments and 13 reverse primers for TCR Jbeta segments. The source is immuneACCESS, and TCRdb retained only in-frame sequences with V and J called. Part of the clones is not carried over; for the studies checked, unresolved V genes explain less than half of this, and the remainder is unexplained. The sample table shows some 80,000 clones, and around 60% are seen once. The ten largest clonotypes hold roughly 4.4% of the sample. The sequenced sample was PBMCs. The receptors shown here come from a male donor in good health and CMV-seropositive.

The rearrangement joins TRBV5-4 to TRBJ2-2; 7 bases agree with TRBD1. With 0 bases clipped from V and 7 bases from J, the junction kept 3 bases outside the gene matches. The CDR3 is 14 residues long. Germline V CDR1 and CDR2: SGHNT, YYREEE (reference sequence). In DNA form, the CDR3 reads TGTGCCAGCAGCTTGGAGGGGGCGAGCGGGGAGCTGTTTTTT. Residues: CASSLEGASGELFF.

J is TRBJ2-7 and V is TRBV4-1; possible D gene TRBD1, 5 bases. This CDR3 spans 16 amino acids. Trimming took off 4 bases at V and 1 base at J, with 17 bases between the two ends. Looked up from germline, CDR1 is MGHRA and CDR2 is YSYEKL. The CDR3 spells CASSPIPRTLSYEQYF. The DNA for the CDR3 is TGCGCCAGCAGCCCCATCCCCCGGACACTTTCCTACGAGCAGTACTTC.

This chain joins TRBV4-1 and TRBJ1-4; a possible D gene is TRBD1 (6 bases). V gave up 5 bases and J gave up 0 bases, with 19 bases separating them. The CDR3 contains 18 residues. Germline V CDR1 and CDR2: MGHRA, YSYEKL. CDR3 sequence reads: CASSYSGQPSATNEKLFF. As DNA, the CDR3 is TGCGCCAGCAGCTACTCCGGACAGCCATCTGCAACTAATGAAAAACTGTTTTTT.

The rearrangement links TRBV28 to TRBJ2-7; 7 bases agree with TRBD2. Per the germline V gene, CDR1 is MDHEN and CDR2 is SYDVKM. This CDR3 has 12 residues. The J segment lost 12 bases and the V segment lost 6 bases, leaving 11 bases of the junction unmatched. The CDR3 DNA sequence: TGTGCCAGCAGCCCGCTCGCGGGAGCCTCGTACTTC. The encoded protein is CASSPLAGASYF.

V is TRBV28 and J is TRBJ1-5; 7 bases line up with TRBD1. With 5 bases clipped from V and 1 base from J, the junction kept 5 bases outside the gene matches. The CDR3 has 15 residues. CDR1 MDHEN and CDR2 SYDVKM come from the germline V gene. The chain's CDR3 is CASSEQGMSNQPQHF. CDR3 sequence (DNA): TGTGCCAGCAGTGAACAGGGGATGAGCAATCAGCCCCAGCATTTT.

The rearrangement joins TRBV5-1 to TRBJ2-1; 10 bases are a match to TRBD2. The V and J ends lost 4 bases and 8 bases, in that order; junction bases with no gene match: 12. The CDR3 length is 16 residues. Germline V CDR1 and CDR2: SGHRS, YFSETQ. The CDR3 bases are TGCGCCAGCAGCGCCGTACTAGCGGGAATTACAGATGAGCAGTTCTTC. It yields the protein CASSAVLAGITDEQFF.

This chain links TRBV4-1 with TRBJ2-7, with D maybe TRBD2 (6 bases). V was cut by 1 base and J by 5 bases, with 15 bases left in between. The V gene's germline CDR1 is MGHRA and CDR2 YSYEKL. This CDR3 spans 15 amino acids. Here the CDR3 reads CASSQARGYLDEQYF. The CDR3 coding sequence is TGCGCCAGCAGCCAAGCTCGGGGGTATTTAGACGAGCAGTACTTC.

V gene TRBV7-9 combines with J gene TRBJ1-6; possibly TRBD1 for D (5 bases). V was clipped by 1 base and J by 9 bases, with 13 bases between them. Germline assignment: CDR1 SEHNR and CDR2 FQNEAQ (reference sequence). CDR3 length: 15 amino acids. Here the CDR3 reads CASSLGVSGASPLHF. In nucleotides, the CDR3 is TGTGCCAGCAGCTTAGGGGTTAGCGGGGCTTCACCCCTCCACTTT.

This clone has a handful of counts. The rearrangement joins TRBV27 to TRBJ2-4, with TRBD2 matching over 11 bases. The CDR3 runs to 18 residues. The V gene end was trimmed by 1 base and the J gene end by 0 bases; junction bases not matched to a gene: 5. CDR1 and CDR2 from the germline V gene are MNHEY and SMNVEV (reference sequence). CDR3 nucleotides: TGTGCCAGCAGTTTATTCACTAGCGGGGGCCTAGCCAAAAACATTCAGTACTTC. Its translation is CASSLFTSGGLAKNIQYF.

The J gene is TRBJ1-1, the V gene TRBV30; D call uncertain. The V end lost 3 bases, the J end lost 0 bases, and 11 bases lay between the germline ends. The length of the CDR3 is 14 residues. Looked up from germline, CDR1 is GTSNPN and CDR2 is SVGIG (reference sequence). The CDR3 loop reads CAWRRELMNTEAFF. CDR3 sequence (DNA): TGTGCCTGGAGGAGAGAACTCATGAACACTGAAGCTTTCTTT.

This rearrangement joins TRBV30 to TRBJ2-5; no reliable D call. Germline CDR1 is GTSNPN and CDR2 is SVGIG (reference sequence). V dropped 4 bases and J dropped 2 bases, with 8 bases sitting between them. The CDR3 consists of 12 residues. The CDR3 region has the DNA TGTGCCTGGAAAGCGCATCAAGAGACCCAGTACTTC. It translates to CAWKAHQETQYF.

This clone was seen only once. The V and J genes are TRBV27 and TRBJ1-5; weak D call: TRBD1 (5 bases). Trimming removed 3 bases from V and 4 bases from J, with 7 bases in between. CDR3 length: 13 residues. The germline CDR1 and CDR2 sequences are MNHEY and SMNVEV (reference sequence). The CDR3 here is CASSFRVNQPQHF. The CDR3 bases are TGTGCCAGCAGTTTCAGGGTAAATCAGCCCCAGCATTTT.

The chain has TRBV19 and TRBJ1-1; 11 positions match TRBD1. CDR1 is LNHDA and CDR2 is SQIVND in the germline V gene (reference sequence). The CDR3 extends over 15 amino acids. Losses at the gene ends were 8 bases for V and 1 base for J; bases not matched to a gene: 6. CDR3 residues: CASGDRGSANTEAFF. CDR3 coding DNA: TGTGCCAGTGGGGACAGGGGGTCGGCGAACACTGAAGCTTTCTTT. The full variable domain, rest sourced from reference TRBV19 and TRBJ1-1, is DGGITQSPKYLFRKEGQNVTLSCEQNLNHDAMYWYRQDPGQGLRLIYYSQIVNDFQKGDIAEGYSVSREKKESFPLTVTSAQKNPTAFYLCASGDRGSANTEAFFGQGTRLTVV.

J is TRBJ1-1 and V is TRBV19; D not certain. Germline V gene data show CDR1 as LNHDA and CDR2 as SQIVND (reference sequence). With 5 bases removed from V and 7 bases from J, the gap between germline ends came to 11 bases. This CDR3 is 12 amino acids long. This chain's CDR3 is CASSPGMIEAFF. As DNA, the CDR3 is TGTGCCAGTAGTCCGGGAATGATTGAAGCTTTCTTT.

The chain carries TRBV15 and TRBJ2-1; D perhaps matches TRBD2 (6 bases). Between the trimmed V and J ends, which lost 5 bases and 8 bases, there was a span of 10 bases. CDR3 length: 12 amino acids. Germline V gene sequence: CDR1 LNHNV, CDR2 YYDKDF (reference sequence). The CDR3 is CATSRSGDEQFF. The CDR3 DNA is TGTGCCACCAGCCGTTCGGGGGATGAGCAGTTCTTC.

This clone turned up a few times. The rearrangement joins TRBV28 to TRBJ2-2, with D possibly TRBD2 on 5 matching bases. The CDR3 length is 13 residues. Trimming took 5 bases from V and 7 from J, leaving 11 bases between them. The germline V gene has CDR1 MDHEN and CDR2 SYDVKM. The CDR3 protein is CASSGLRNGELFF. For the CDR3, the DNA is TGTGCCAGCAGTGGACTCCGGAACGGGGAGCTGTTTTTT.

The chain is built from TRBV7-2 and TRBJ2-5; D gene uncertain. The germline V gene has CDR1 SGHTA and CDR2 FQGNSA. CDR3 length equals 12 residues. Trimming removed 1 base at V and 2 bases at J, with 2 bases between. In DNA form, the CDR3 reads TGTGCCAGCAGCTTAGTACAAGAGACCCAGTACTTC. This gives the protein CASSLVQETQYF.

V is TRBV5-1 and J is TRBJ1-1; D gene ambiguous. The CDR3 length is 15 residues. The V gene's germline CDR1 is SGHRS and CDR2 YFSETQ. V lost 0 bases and J 2 bases, leaving 11 bases between the germline ends. CDR3: CASSLDGRTNTEAFF. In DNA form, the CDR3 reads TGCGCCAGCAGCTTGGATGGGAGAACTAACACTGAAGCTTTCTTT.

The J gene is TRBJ2-3, the V gene TRBV4-2; TRBD2 aligns across 7 bases. Germline lookup yields CDR1 LGHNA and CDR2 YNFKEQ. With 0 bases clipped from V and 2 bases from J, the junction kept 5 bases outside the gene matches. The CDR3 is 16 residues long. The CDR3 nucleotides are TGTGCCAGCAGCCAAGAAGCGGGATACCCCACAGATACGCAGTATTTT. This translates into CASSQEAGYPTDTQYF.

The rearrangement joins TRBV27 to TRBJ2-3; 11 bases are a match to TRBD2. V gave up 5 bases and J gave up 1 base; unmatched junction bases: 5. Germline-derived CDR1 and CDR2 are MNHEY and SMNVEV (reference sequence). CDR3 length equals 16 residues. As DNA, the CDR3 is TGTGCCAGCAGTCTACAACTAGCGGGGGGCACAGATACGCAGTATTTT. It translates to CASSLQLAGGTDTQYF.

The rearrangement links TRBV6-1 to TRBJ1-2; D is possibly TRBD1 (5 bases). Germline values: CDR1 MNHNS, CDR2 SASEGT. Deletions cut 1 base from V and 7 bases from J, with 13 bases between. The CDR3 is 14 residues long. The CDR3 region is CASSEVGGRSGYTF. For the CDR3, the DNA is TGTGCCAGCAGTGAAGTGGGGGGAAGGAGTGGCTACACCTTC.

This rearrangement joins TRBV5-1 to TRBJ1-4; D might be TRBD1 (5 bases). V lost 7 bases and J lost 7, with 17 bases in between. Germline V CDR1 and CDR2: SGHRS, YFSETQ. The CDR3 totals 14 residues. CDR3 amino acids: CASASGGLSEKLFF. The CDR3 bases are TGCGCCAGCGCCTCGGGGGGATTGAGTGAAAAACTGTTTTTT.

This sequence joins TRBV7-8 and TRBJ2-1; 11 bases align to TRBD2. V was pared by 2 bases and J by 10 bases, with 10 bases of the junction left unmatched. Germline V gene lookup returns CDR1 SGHVS and CDR2 FQNEAQ. This CDR3 is built from 16 residues. CDR3 nucleotide sequence: TGTGCCAGCAGCTTATCTCCTAGCGGGGGGCCAGGGGAGCAGTTCTTC. This encodes CASSLSPSGGPGEQFF.

The V and J genes are TRBV7-6 and TRBJ2-5; TRBD2 matches at 10 bases. The trim removed 1 base at V and 3 bases at J, leaving 2 bases unmatched. The CDR3 is made up of 15 amino acids. Germline V CDR1 and CDR2: SGHVS, FNYEAQ. CDR3 sequence reads: CASSLVGLAEETQYF. DNA for the CDR3: TGTGCCAGCAGCTTAGTAGGACTAGCGGAAGAGACCCAGTACTTC.

The V gene is TRBV5-1, the J gene TRBJ1-1; no firm D call. Deletions cut 2 bases from V and 3 bases from J, with 11 bases between. Germline lookup yields CDR1 SGHRS and CDR2 YFSETQ. The CDR3 extends over 14 amino acids. CDR3 residues: CASSFGFLDTEAFF. The CDR3 nucleotides read TGCGCCAGCAGCTTCGGGTTTTTGGACACTGAAGCTTTCTTT. Full variable domain (outside the CDR3, taken from reference TRBV5-1 and TRBJ1-1): KAGVTQTPRYLIKTRGQQVTLSCSPISGHRSVSWYQQTPGQGLQFLFEYFSETQRNKGNFPGRFSGRQFSNSRSEMNVSTLELGDSALYLCASSFGFLDTEAFFGQGTRLTVV.

The rearrangement uses TRBV18 and TRBJ2-1, with 9 bases identical to TRBD2. CDR1 is KGHSH and CDR2 is LQKENI in the germline V gene. The trim removed 6 bases at V and 5 bases at J, leaving 5 bases unmatched. The CDR3 totals 14 residues. The CDR3 nucleotides are TGTGCCAGCTCTAGCGGGAGTGTTGACAATGAGCAGTTCTTC. Amino acid sequence: CASSSGSVDNEQFF. Supplemented by reference TRBV18 and TRBJ2-1, the full variable domain reads NAGVMQNPRHLVRRRGQEARLRCSPMKGHSHVYWYRQLPEEGLKFMVYLQKENIIDESGMPKERFSAEFPKEGPSILRIQQVVRGDSAAYFCASSSGSVDNEQFFGPGTRLTVL.

The chain carries TRBV7-2 and TRBJ2-6; 13 bases are a match to TRBD2. The CDR3 totals 18 residues. Germline lookup yields CDR1 SGHTA and CDR2 FQGNSA. The V gene end was trimmed by 1 base and the J gene end by 2 bases; junction bases not matched to a gene: 2. The CDR3 region is CASSLVGTSGTGANVLTF. The CDR3 nucleotides are TGTGCCAGCAGCTTAGTAGGGACTAGCGGGACTGGGGCCAACGTCCTGACTTTC.

This clone was recorded once. The J gene is TRBJ2-1, the V gene TRBV7-6, with D possibly matching TRBD2 (5 bases). Germline V CDR1 and CDR2: SGHVS, FNYEAQ. Between the trimmed V and J ends, which lost 4 bases and 3 bases, there was a span of 13 bases. CDR3 length: 15 residues. For the CDR3, the DNA is TGTGCCAGCAGCTCTACGACGGGGAGCTACAATGAGCAGTTCTTC. It specifies CASSSTTGSYNEQFF.

This clone has only a few counts. The rearrangement uses TRBV10-3 and TRBJ1-5; the D gene is possibly TRBD1 (5 bases). Germline V gives CDR1 ENHRY, CDR2 SYGVKD. V was clipped by 8 bases and J by 7 bases, with 12 bases between them. The CDR3 covers 12 residues. The CDR3 is CAIGQPNQPQHF. DNA of the CDR3: TGTGCCATCGGACAACCGAACCAGCCCCAGCATTTT.

This chain links TRBV7-9 with TRBJ1-1; the D gene is possibly TRBD1 (6 bases). The CDR3 is 15 amino acids. Deletions cut 8 bases from V and 1 base from J, with 17 bases between. Germline V gene data show CDR1 as SEHNR and CDR2 as FQNEAQ (reference sequence). The CDR3 reads CASLRSTGKNTEAFF. CDR3 nucleotides: TGTGCCAGCTTACGTTCGACAGGAAAGAACACTGAAGCTTTCTTT.

V usage is TRBV18 and J usage is TRBJ2-5; 9 bases are a match to TRBD2. In germline, CDR1 is KGHSH, CDR2 LQKENI. The ends lost 4 bases at V and 5 bases at J; junction bases unmatched: 8. CDR3 size: 15 residues. The CDR3 bases are TGTGCCAGCTCACTTAAGACGGCGGGGGGGGAGACCCAGTACTTC. Its protein is CASSLKTAGGETQYF. The complete variable domain, with remaining parts taken from reference TRBV18 and TRBJ2-5, reads NAGVMQNPRHLVRRRGQEARLRCSPMKGHSHVYWYRQLPEEGLKFMVYLQKENIIDESGMPKERFSAEFPKEGPSILRIQQVVRGDSAAYFCASSLKTAGGETQYFGPGTRLLVL.

This clone is a singleton in its sample. V is TRBV28 and J is TRBJ2-7, with 8 positions matching TRBD1. CDR3 size: 13 residues. Germline CDR1 reads MDHEN; CDR2 reads SYDVKM. Trimming at V came to 7 bases and at J to 2 bases, leaving 4 bases not matched to a gene. The CDR3 nucleotides are TGTGCCAGCACGTCGGGACAGGCCTACGAGCAGTACTTC. Protein: CASTSGQAYEQYF.